Only a few counts were recorded for the clone carrying this TCR beta chain. The data were obtained in a study of T-cell memory formation after mild COVID-19. Study summary: In these data, TCR clusters were largely donor specific.

The V gene's germline CDR1 is MNHEY and CDR2 SVGAGI. The CDR3 is 13 residues long. V was pared by 6 bases and J by 5 bases, with 13 bases between. The TCR alpha and TCR beta cDNA libraries, bearing sample barcodes and UMIs, were generated by 5'RACE using constant-segment primers. TCRdb re-analysed the 5' RACE reads in MiXCR, keeping a single row per CDR3 protein. The sample includes roughly 500,000 distinct CDR3 sequences, 20% of them seen just once. The chain joins TRBV6-5 to TRBJ2-5, with D possibly being TRBD1 or TRBD2 (6 bases each). The sequenced material came from PBMCs or a T cell subset sorted from them (not recorded which). The source of this sequence is an adult woman who had mild COVID-19 (a few samples of this study predate the infection). Cell type and time point are not known. This CDR3 reads CASRRGGLETQYF. The CDR3 DNA reads TGTGCCAGCAGGCGAGGGGGGCTGGAGACCCAGTACTTC.